The clone carrying this TCR beta chain has only one observation. The antigen is undetermined. Treatment indicated: AdE1-LMPpoly-expanded autologous EBV-specific T-cell therapy followed by anti-PD-1 nivolumab. Assay used: immunoSEQ multiplex PCR; TCRdb lists only in-frame clones, some missing. The table lists some 20,000 clones, 84% of them singletons. The data belong to a study of EBV T-cell therapy then PD-1 blockade in nasopharyngeal carcinoma. The CDR3 is 15 residues long. Looked up from germline, CDR1 is MNHEY and CDR2 is SMNVEV (reference sequence). V was trimmed by 5 bases and J by 0 bases, leaving 11 bases between them.

Material: CD8+ T cells from blood, obtained at day 61 from a patient whose treatment included autologous EBV-specific T cells and nivolumab. The source is a man in his forties with nasopharyngeal carcinoma. This chain links TRBV27 with TRBJ1-5; tentative D call: TRBD1 (5 bases). CDR3: CASSPGTFSNQPQHF. DNA of the CDR3: TGTGCCAGCAGTCCTGGGACTTTTAGCAATCAGCCCCAGCATTTT.